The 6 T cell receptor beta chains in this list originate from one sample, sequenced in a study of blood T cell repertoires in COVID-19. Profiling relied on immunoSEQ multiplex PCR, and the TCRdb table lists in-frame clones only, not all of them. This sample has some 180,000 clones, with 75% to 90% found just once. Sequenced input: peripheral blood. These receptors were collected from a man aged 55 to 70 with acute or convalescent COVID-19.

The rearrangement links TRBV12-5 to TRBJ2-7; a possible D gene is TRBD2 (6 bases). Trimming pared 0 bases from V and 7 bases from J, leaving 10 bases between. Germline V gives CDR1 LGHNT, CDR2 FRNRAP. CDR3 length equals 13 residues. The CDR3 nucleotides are TGTGCTAGTGGTTTGGTAGGTCGGGGGGAGCAGTACTTC. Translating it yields CASGLVGRGEQYF.

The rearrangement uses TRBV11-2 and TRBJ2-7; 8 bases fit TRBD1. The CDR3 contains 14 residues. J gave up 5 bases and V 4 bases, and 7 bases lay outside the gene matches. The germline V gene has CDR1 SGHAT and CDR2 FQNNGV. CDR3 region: CASSYRTGLDEQYF. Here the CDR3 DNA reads TGTGCCAGCAGCTATAGGACAGGGTTGGACGAGCAGTACTTC.

The CDR3, as DNA: TGTGCCAGCAGCACACGGACTAGCGGGAGCACAGATACGCAGTATTTT. Amino acids: CASSTRTSGSTDTQYF. The rearrangement joins TRBV5-4 to TRBJ2-3, with 11 bases aligning to TRBD2. Germline assignment: CDR1 SGHNT and CDR2 YYREEE (reference sequence). Germline trimming cut 4 bases from V and 0 bases from J; bases unmatched to any gene: 4. The CDR3 spans 16 residues.

This chain's CDR3 is CASSFRQGAILTYGYTF. CDR3 nucleotides: TGTGCCAGCAGTTTTCGCCAGGGGGCTATTTTGACCTATGGCTACACCTTC. The gene calls are TRBV27 and TRBJ1-2, with 8 bases fitting TRBD1. J lost 4 bases, V lost 3 bases, and 13 bases had no gene match. The length of the CDR3 is 17 residues. Germline assignment: CDR1 MNHEY and CDR2 SMNVEV (reference sequence).

DNA of the CDR3: TGTGCCAGCAGCCCGTCAGGCTATGGCTACACCTTC. Translating it yields CASSPSGYGYTF. The chain uses TRBV7-9 and TRBJ1-2; D is undetermined. Germline V gene lookup returns CDR1 SEHNR and CDR2 FQNEAQ (reference sequence). V gave up 5 bases and J gave up 4 bases, with 8 bases separating them. The length of the CDR3 is 12 residues.

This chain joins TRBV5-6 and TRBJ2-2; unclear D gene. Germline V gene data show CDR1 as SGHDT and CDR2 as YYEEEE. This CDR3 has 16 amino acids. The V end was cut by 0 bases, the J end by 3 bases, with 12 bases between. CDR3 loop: CASSLALGSDTGELFF. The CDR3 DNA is TGTGCCAGCAGCTTGGCCCTCGGGTCCGACACCGGGGAGCTGTTTTTT.